One and the same sample provided the 30 T cell receptor beta chains below, sequenced in a study of blood T cell repertoires in COVID-19. The data were produced by immunoSEQ multiplex PCR, yet TCRdb's version contains in-frame clones alone and is incomplete. Of 60,000 to 75,000 clones listed, approximately 80% are singletons. Sequenced input: peripheral blood. The source of these receptors is a woman aged 80 or over with acute or convalescent COVID-19.

CDR3 amino acids: CASSPRTGAQLYEQYF. In DNA, the CDR3 is TGTGCCAGCAGCCCAAGGACAGGGGCTCAACTCTACGAGCAGTACTTC. The J gene is TRBJ2-7, the V gene TRBV5-4, with 9 bases fitting TRBD1. This CDR3 spans 16 amino acids. Trimming removed 4 bases from V and 3 bases from J; junction bases left unmatched: 11. Germline CDR1 is SGHNT and CDR2 is YYREEE (reference sequence).

This sequence joins TRBV19 and TRBJ1-1, with D perhaps matching TRBD1 (6 bases). V was clipped by 7 bases and J by 1 base, with 13 bases between them. Germline CDR1 reads LNHDA; CDR2 reads SQIVND (reference sequence). This CDR3 comprises 14 residues. In nucleotides, the CDR3 is TGTGCCAGTACCGCGGACAGAAGGAACACTGAAGCTTTCTTT. This translates into CASTADRRNTEAFF. The complete variable domain, with remaining parts taken from reference TRBV19 and TRBJ1-1, reads DGGITQSPKYLFRKEGQNVTLSCEQNLNHDAMYWYRQDPGQGLRLIYYSQIVNDFQKGDIAEGYSVSREKKESFPLTVTSAQKNPTAFYLCASTADRRNTEAFFGQGTRLTVV.

The V call is TRBV30, the J call TRBJ1-5, with 8 bases that match TRBD1. This CDR3 has 14 residues. J was trimmed by 7 bases and V by 1 base; bases with no gene match: 6. Germline CDR1 is GTSNPN and CDR2 is SVGIG (reference sequence). The CDR3 protein is CAWSGSGGGQPQHF. The CDR3 DNA reads TGTGCCTGGAGTGGATCAGGGGGCGGACAGCCCCAGCATTTT.

This clone was seen a handful of times. The rearrangement joins TRBV10-1 to TRBJ2-2; TRBD1 matches 11 bases. V gave up 3 bases and J gave up 7 bases; unmatched junction bases: 7. The CDR3 runs to 16 residues. Germline V gene data show CDR1 as WNHNN and CDR2 as SYGVQD (reference sequence). Here the CDR3 reads CASSDLGQGGRGELFF. CDR3 DNA sequence: TGCGCCAGCAGTGATCTGGGACAGGGGGGACGCGGGGAGCTGTTTTTT.

As for this clone: The germline gene is not matched at one end of the junction; a read error may be the cause. The gene calls are TRBV11-2 and TRBJ1-4; D is ambiguous. The CDR3 loop spans 14 amino acids. CDR1 and CDR2 from the germline V gene are SGHAT and FQNNGV. The CDR3: CASTLGGNNEKLFF. Here the CDR3 DNA reads TGTGCCAGCACCTTAGGAGGGAATAATGAAAAACTGTTTTTT.

The J gene is TRBJ1-2, the V gene TRBV3-1 (or the pseudogene TRBV3-2); D ambiguous. CDR1 and CDR2 from the germline V gene are LGHDT and YNNKEL (reference sequence). The CDR3 loop spans 12 amino acids. V was pared by 1 base and J by 4 bases, with 4 bases between. The CDR3 protein is CASSQVSYGYTF. CDR3 nucleotide sequence: TGTGCCAGCAGCCAAGTCAGCTATGGCTACACCTTC.

The chain uses TRBV10-2 and TRBJ1-5, with 7 bases lining up with TRBD1. The CDR3 spans 13 residues. Germline CDR1 is WSHSY and CDR2 is SAAADI. Trimming cost V 8 bases and J 3 bases; bases outside gene matches: 4. The CDR3 is CASGGTVNQPQHF. In DNA, the CDR3 is TGCGCCAGCGGGGGGACAGTCAATCAGCCCCAGCATTTT.

CDR3 DNA sequence: TGTGCCAGCGCCCAGGGGGCAAGGGATGAAAAACTGTTTTTT. Protein product: CASAQGARDEKLFF. V is TRBV6-1 and J is TRBJ1-4; 8 bases line up with TRBD1. The CDR3 is 14 residues long. The germline CDR1 and CDR2 sequences are MNHNS and SASEGT. Germline trimming cut 8 bases from V and 6 bases from J; bases unmatched to any gene: 8.

CDR3 protein: CASRGTGGEGEKLFF. As DNA, the CDR3 is TGTGCCAGCAGGGGGACAGGGGGCGAAGGAGAAAAACTGTTTTTT. V is TRBV2 and J is TRBJ1-4; TRBD1 matches 12 bases. With V trimmed by 6 bases and J by 8 bases, 7 bases remained unmatched. Germline values: CDR1 SNHLY, CDR2 FYNNEI. The length of the CDR3 is 15 residues.

This clone has a single count. The V and J genes are TRBV27 and TRBJ1-1, with TRBD1 identical over 7 bases. This CDR3 is 17 amino acids long. Germline CDR1 MNHEY, CDR2 SMNVEV (reference sequence). The V and J ends lost 5 bases and 0 bases, in that order; junction bases with no gene match: 12. Here the CDR3 reads CASSPRSTGALNTEAFF. CDR3 coding DNA: TGTGCCAGCAGTCCCAGGTCAACAGGGGCCCTGAACACTGAAGCTTTCTTT.

This sequence joins TRBV5-1 and TRBJ1-2; 7 bases agree with TRBD1. The germline V gene encodes CDR1 SGHRS and CDR2 YFSETQ. V was clipped by 5 bases and J by 4 bases; unmatched bases: 23. This CDR3 comprises 19 residues. CDR3 residues: CASSFIPKTGIVWGYGYTF. The CDR3 DNA reads as TGCGCCAGCAGTTTTATTCCAAAGACAGGGATTGTTTGGGGCTATGGCTACACCTTC.

J is TRBJ2-1 and V is TRBV11-2, with a tentative D call TRBD1 (6 bases). This CDR3 contains 14 residues. The germline CDR1 and CDR2 sequences are SGHAT and FQNNGV. Between the trimmed V and J ends, which lost 7 bases and 3 bases, there was a span of 13 bases. The CDR3 loop is CASTQTGDYNEQFF. The CDR3 coding sequence is TGTGCCAGCACCCAGACAGGCGACTACAATGAGCAGTTCTTC.

In nucleotides, the CDR3 is TGCGCCAGCAGTCAATCCCGGGACAGGGAGATCAATCAGCCCCAGCATTTT. Translated: CASSQSRDREINQPQHF. This sequence joins TRBV23-1 and TRBJ1-5; 9 bases line up with TRBD1. Being an ORF, TRBV23-1 has a function that is uncertain. V was clipped by 0 bases and J by 3 bases; unmatched bases: 6. The CDR3 is 17 amino acids.

V gene TRBV28 combines with J gene TRBJ1-1; 12 positions agree with TRBD1. Germline V gene data show CDR1 as MDHEN and CDR2 as SYDVKM. Trimming removed 6 bases from V and 2 bases from J; junction bases left unmatched: 4. The CDR3 extends over 15 amino acids. In DNA form, the CDR3 reads TGTGCCAGCAGAGGGACAGGGGGCCCTAACACTGAAGCTTTCTTT. Protein product: CASRGTGGPNTEAFF. The whole variable domain, remainder taken from reference TRBV28 and TRBJ1-1, is DVKVTQSSRYLVKRTGEKVFLECVQDMDHENMFWYRQDPGLGLRLIYFSYDVKMKEKGDIPEGYSVSREKKERFSLILESASTNQTSMYLCASRGTGGPNTEAFFGQGTRLTVV.

The chain joins TRBV3-1 (or the pseudogene TRBV3-2) to TRBJ2-3; D gene ambiguous. Per germline, CDR1 LGHDT and CDR2 YNNKEL (reference sequence). The CDR3 consists of 14 residues. Trimming took off 1 base at V and 7 bases at J, with 12 bases between the two ends. CDR3 coding DNA: TGTGCCAGCAGCCAAGGCTCAAGCTCCCATACGCAGTATTTT. It specifies CASSQGSSSHTQYF.

This clone occurred many times. The V call is TRBV7-3, the J call TRBJ1-2, with D tentatively TRBD1 (5 bases). The germline CDR1 and CDR2 sequences are SGHTA and FQGTGA. The CDR3 is 17 residues long. With 0 bases removed from V and 0 bases from J, the gap between germline ends came to 14 bases. The CDR3 DNA reads TGTGCCAGCAGCTTAACCCCAGGGCAGGGCACTAACTATGGCTACACCTTC. It translates to CASSLTPGQGTNYGYTF.

J is TRBJ1-4 and V is TRBV19; D call uncertain. Germline CDR1 is LNHDA and CDR2 is SQIVND (reference sequence). The CDR3 runs to 15 residues. Trimming left V 5 bases short and J 1 base short, with 11 bases between. This chain's CDR3 is CASSPTGVTNEKLFF. DNA of the CDR3: TGTGCCAGTAGTCCCACCGGAGTAACTAATGAAAAACTGTTTTTT.

The chain has TRBV30 and TRBJ1-1; TRBD1 agrees at 9 bases. The CDR3 covers 14 residues. Germline V gene data show CDR1 as GTSNPN and CDR2 as SVGIG (reference sequence). With V trimmed by 2 bases and J by 1 base, 2 bases remained unmatched. Here the CDR3 reads CAWSLTGGNTEAFF. The CDR3 region has the DNA TGTGCCTGGAGTTTGACAGGGGGGAACACTGAAGCTTTCTTT.

This sequence joins TRBV29-1 and TRBJ2-7; 10 nucleotides match TRBD1. Germline V gene lookup returns CDR1 SQVTM and CDR2 ANQGSEA. Trimming took 6 bases from V and 3 from J; bases not matched to a gene: 8. The CDR3 runs 14 residues. CDR3: CSVARDRGIYEQYF. The DNA of the CDR3 is TGCAGCGTGGCCCGGGACAGGGGAATCTACGAGCAGTACTTC.

This clone appeared a single time. The rearrangement joins TRBV11-2 to TRBJ1-2; no definite D call. V dropped 5 bases and J dropped 8 bases, with 15 bases sitting between them. The length of the CDR3 is 13 residues. Germline V gene sequence: CDR1 SGHAT, CDR2 FQNNGV. The CDR3 sequence is CASSDKRPGGYTF. The CDR3 nucleotides read TGTGCCAGCAGCGATAAGCGCCCCGGCGGCTACACCTTC.

This chain joins TRBV6-1 and TRBJ2-5; weak D call: TRBD1 (6 bases). This CDR3 is built from 13 residues. Per the germline V gene, CDR1 is MNHNS and CDR2 is SASEGT. V was pared by 2 bases and J by 5 bases, with 9 bases between. The CDR3 here is CASSESGVETQYF. In nucleotides, the CDR3 is TGTGCCAGCAGTGAATCAGGGGTGGAGACCCAGTACTTC.

The rearrangement joins TRBV6-5 to TRBJ2-2, with D perhaps matching TRBD2 (5 bases). The length of the CDR3 is 16 residues. Germline V gene data show CDR1 as MNHEY and CDR2 as SVGAGI. The V end was cut by 0 bases, the J end by 5 bases, with 13 bases between. This CDR3 reads CASSYSLAWNTGELFF. Written as DNA, the CDR3 is TGTGCCAGCAGTTACTCGCTAGCTTGGAATACCGGGGAGCTGTTTTTT.

The chain employs TRBV10-3 and TRBJ1-1; 10 nucleotides line up with TRBD1. CDR1 is ENHRY, CDR2 SYGVKD, per germline. V lost 4 bases and J lost 1; bases outside the gene matches: 9. The CDR3 consists of 17 residues. CDR3 region: CAISGGTGDLSNTEAFF. DNA of the CDR3: TGTGCCATCAGTGGGGGGACAGGGGATTTGTCGAACACTGAAGCTTTCTTT.

The rearrangement links TRBV6-5 to TRBJ2-5, with D possibly matching TRBD2 (5 bases). Germline values: CDR1 MNHEY, CDR2 SVGAGI. V gave up 6 bases and J gave up 2 bases, with 16 bases separating them. The CDR3 is made up of 15 amino acids. The CDR3 reads CASRRAEGFQETQYF. CDR3 bases: TGTGCCAGCAGAAGGGCCGAGGGATTTCAAGAGACCCAGTACTTC.

This sequence joins TRBV25-1 and TRBJ1-1, with TRBD1 identical over 7 bases. V lost 7 bases, J lost 5 bases, and 7 bases stayed unmatched. The CDR3 sequence is 13 residues long. Germline V CDR1 and CDR2: MGHDK, SYGVNS. The CDR3 reads CASKGQPGTEAFF. For the CDR3, the DNA is TGTGCCAGCAAGGGACAGCCTGGGACTGAAGCTTTCTTT.

The chain uses TRBV10-2 and TRBJ2-2, with TRBD1 identical over 8 bases. Germline assignment: CDR1 WSHSY and CDR2 SAAADI. The CDR3 has 16 amino acids. V trimming: 3 bases; J trimming: 0 bases; junction bases outside the gene matches: 3. The CDR3 DNA sequence: TGCGCCAGCAGTGACGGACAGGGAACGAACACCGGGGAGCTGTTTTTT. This codes for CASSDGQGTNTGELFF.

The V gene is TRBV5-1, the J gene TRBJ1-2, with TRBD1 identical over 9 bases. The V gene end was trimmed by 5 bases and the J gene end by 7 bases; junction bases not matched to a gene: 9. The CDR3 is made up of 14 amino acids. Germline CDR1 is SGHRS and CDR2 is YFSETQ. CDR3 DNA sequence: TGCGCCAGCAGTTCTGGGACAGGGACAGGTGGCTACACCTTC. Translated, it gives CASSSGTGTGGYTF.

The chain recombines TRBV25-1 with TRBJ1-1; 7 positions match TRBD1. CDR1 and CDR2 from the germline V gene are MGHDK and SYGVNS. V lost 3 bases and J lost 2; bases outside the gene matches: 3. This CDR3 region has 14 residues. The CDR3 reads CASSEKGANTEAFF. The CDR3 nucleotides are TGTGCCAGCAGTGAGAAGGGGGCAAACACTGAAGCTTTCTTT. The whole variable domain, filled in from reference TRBV25-1 and TRBJ1-1, reads EADIYQTPRYLVIGTGKKITLECSQTMGHDKMYWYQQDPGMELHLIHYSYGVNSTEKGDLSSESTVSRIRTEHFPLTLESARPSHTSQYLCASSEKGANTEAFFGQGTRLTVV.

This clone was seen just once. The chain recombines TRBV5-4 with TRBJ2-1; TRBD2 agrees at 9 bases. Germline CDR1 and CDR2: SGHNT and YYREEE (reference sequence). This CDR3 region has 14 residues. The V and J ends lost 4 bases and 4 bases, in that order; junction bases with no gene match: 3. This CDR3 reads CASSQTSGYNEQFF. DNA for the CDR3: TGTGCCAGCAGCCAGACTAGCGGTTACAATGAGCAGTTCTTC.

The chain is built from TRBV3-1 (or the pseudogene TRBV3-2) and TRBJ2-3, with 10 bases matching TRBD2. The J segment lost 3 bases and the V segment lost 0 bases, leaving 12 bases of the junction unmatched. CDR1 is LGHDT, CDR2 YNNKEL, per germline (reference sequence). The CDR3 length is 19 residues. CDR3 DNA: TGTGCCAGCAGCCAAGATGAGGAGCGGGGGGGCCAGGAAACAGATACGCAGTATTTT. Protein sequence: CASSQDEERGGQETDTQYF.